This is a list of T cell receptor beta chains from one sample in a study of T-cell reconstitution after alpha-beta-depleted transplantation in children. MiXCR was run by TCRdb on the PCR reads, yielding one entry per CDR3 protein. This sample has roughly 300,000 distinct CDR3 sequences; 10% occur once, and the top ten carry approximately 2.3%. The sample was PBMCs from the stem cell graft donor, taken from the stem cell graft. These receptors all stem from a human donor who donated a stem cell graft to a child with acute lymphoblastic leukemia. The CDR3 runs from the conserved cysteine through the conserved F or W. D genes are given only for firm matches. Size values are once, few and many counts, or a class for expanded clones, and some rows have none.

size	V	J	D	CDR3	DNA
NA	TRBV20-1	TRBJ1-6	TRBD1	CSAIGTANSPLHF	TGCAGTGCTATAGGGACAGCTAATTCACCCCTCCACTTT
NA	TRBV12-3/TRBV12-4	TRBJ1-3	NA	CASSYTPSRNTIYF	TGTGCCAGCAGCTATACACCTAGCCGGAACACCATATATTTT
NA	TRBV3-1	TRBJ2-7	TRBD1	CASSPPRGPFYEQYF	TGTGCCAGCAGCCCGCCGAGGGGGCCCTTCTACGAGCAGTACTTC
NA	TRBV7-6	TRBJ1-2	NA	CASSFGPAYGYTF	TGTGCCAGCAGCTTTGGCCCGGCCTATGGCTACACCTTC
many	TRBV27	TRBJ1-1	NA	CASSLSLGTEAFF	TGTGCCAGCAGTTTATCTTTAGGGACTGAAGCTTTCTTT
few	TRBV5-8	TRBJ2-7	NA	CASSRGLEQYF	TGTGCCAGCAGCAGGGGCCTCGAGCAGTACTTC
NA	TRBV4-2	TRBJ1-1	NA	CASSQEGVNTEAFF	TGTGCCAGCAGCCAAGAGGGGGTGAACACTGAAGCTTTCTTT
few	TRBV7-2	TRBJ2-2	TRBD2	CASKGPAGLVAGELFF	TGTGCCAGCAAAGGCCCAGCGGGGTTAGTCGCCGGGGAGCTGTTTTTT
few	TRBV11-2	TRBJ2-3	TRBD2	CASSDLTSGRALGIDTQYF	TGTGCCAGCAGCGATCTTACTAGCGGGAGGGCCCTCGGGATAGATACGCAGTATTTT
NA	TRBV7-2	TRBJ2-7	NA	CASSLAYGSAYEQYF	TGTGCCAGCAGCTTAGCCTACGGATCGGCCTACGAGCAGTACTTC
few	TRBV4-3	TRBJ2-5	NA	CASSQGTRRETQYF	TGCGCCAGCAGCCAAGGGACTCGGCGGGAGACCCAGTACTTC
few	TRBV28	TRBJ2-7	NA	CASSLLGSGNTHEQYF	TGTGCCAGCAGTTTGTTAGGGTCAGGGAATACCCACGAGCAGTACTTC
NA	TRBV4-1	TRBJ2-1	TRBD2	CASTSGLHAGGSSYNEQFF	TGCGCCAGCACCTCTGGACTCCACGCGGGGGGAAGCTCCTACAATGAGCAGTTCTTC